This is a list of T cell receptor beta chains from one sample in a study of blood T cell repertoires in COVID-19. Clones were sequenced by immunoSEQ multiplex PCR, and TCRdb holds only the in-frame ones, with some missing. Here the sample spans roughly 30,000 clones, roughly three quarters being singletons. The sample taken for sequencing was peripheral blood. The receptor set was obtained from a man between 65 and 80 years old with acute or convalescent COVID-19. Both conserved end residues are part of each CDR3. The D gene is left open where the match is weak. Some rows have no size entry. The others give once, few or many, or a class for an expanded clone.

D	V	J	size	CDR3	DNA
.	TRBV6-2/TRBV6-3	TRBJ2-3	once	CASSSPLGVNTDTQYF	TGTGCCAGCAGTTCTCCTTTGGGAGTCAACACAGATACGCAGTATTTT
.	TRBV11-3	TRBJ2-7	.	CASSLPGSYEQYF	TGTGCCAGCAGCTTACCGGGCTCCTACGAGCAGTACTTC
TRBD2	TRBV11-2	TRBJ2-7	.	CASSLGLAESYEQYF	TGTGCCAGCAGCTTGGGGCTAGCGGAGTCCTACGAGCAGTACTTC
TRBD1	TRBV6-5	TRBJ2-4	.	CASKEDRAKNIQYF	TGTGCCAGCAAGGAGGACAGGGCCAAAAACATTCAGTACTTC
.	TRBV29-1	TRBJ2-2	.	CSVQGSNTGELFF	TGCAGCGTCCAGGGCTCGAACACCGGGGAGCTGTTTTTT
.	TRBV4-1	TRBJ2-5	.	CASSQGAAETQYF	TGCGCCAGCAGCCAAGGTGCGGCGGAGACCCAGTACTTC
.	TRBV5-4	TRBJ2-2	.	CASSLARPLNTGELFF	TGTGCCAGCAGCTTGGCCAGGCCATTGAACACCGGGGAGCTGTTTTTT
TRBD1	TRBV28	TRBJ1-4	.	CASRPGQNNEKLFF	TGTGCCAGCAGACCGGGACAGAATAATGAAAAACTGTTTTTT
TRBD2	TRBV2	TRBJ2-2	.	CASSRTSGGRPNTGELFF	TGTGCCAGCAGCAGGACTAGCGGGGGGCGCCCGAACACCGGGGAGCTGTTTTTT
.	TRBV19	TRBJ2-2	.	CASSMGADNTGELFF	TGTGCCAGTAGTATGGGGGCAGACAACACCGGGGAGCTGTTTTTT
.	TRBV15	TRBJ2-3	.	CATSSIAGWDDTQYF	TGTGCCACCAGCAGTATTGCGGGGTGGGACGATACGCAGTATTTT
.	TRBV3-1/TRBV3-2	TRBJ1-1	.	CASSQYRLSPATNTEAFF	TGTGCCAGCAGCCAATACAGGCTCTCACCCGCCACGAACACTGAAGCTTTCTTT
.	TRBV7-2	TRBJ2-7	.	CASSFSGLPAYEQYF	TGTGCCAGCAGCTTCAGCGGGCTTCCCGCCTACGAGCAGTACTTC
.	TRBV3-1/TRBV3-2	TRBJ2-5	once	CASSAEGSPQYF	TGTGCCAGCAGCGCCGAGGGATCGCCCCAGTACTTC
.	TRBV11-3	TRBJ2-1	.	CASSLADEQFF	TGTGCCAGCAGCTTAGCAGATGAGCAGTTCTTC
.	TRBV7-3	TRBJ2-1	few	CASSSTGLPGFF	TGTGCCAGCAGCTCAACCGGCCTGCCGGGGTTCTTC
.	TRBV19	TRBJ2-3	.	CASSPRGRRGTDTQYF	TGTGCCAGTAGTCCCAGAGGGAGGAGGGGCACAGATACGCAGTATTTT
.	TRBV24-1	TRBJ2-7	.	CATSDTDNYEQYF	TGTGCCACCAGTGACACCGACAACTACGAGCAGTACTTC
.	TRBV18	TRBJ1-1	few	CASSPPAVTEAFF	TGTGCCAGCTCACCACCCGCGGTCACTGAAGCTTTCTTT
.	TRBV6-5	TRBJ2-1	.	CASSYSPPREQFF	TGTGCCAGCAGTTACTCGCCCCCGCGGGAGCAGTTCTTC
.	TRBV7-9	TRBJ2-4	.	CASSLAGKKNIQYF	TGTGCCAGCAGCCTGGCGGGCAAGAAAAACATTCAGTACTTC
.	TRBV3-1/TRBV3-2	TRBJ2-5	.	CASSQATWTGYQETQYF	TGTGCCAGCAGCCAAGCTACCTGGACTGGGTACCAAGAGACCCAGTACTTC
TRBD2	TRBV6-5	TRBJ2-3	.	CASRPDSGRWDTQYF	TGTGCCAGCAGACCCGACAGCGGGAGGTGGGATACGCAGTATTTT
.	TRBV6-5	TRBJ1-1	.	CASSYAENTEAFF	TGTGCCAGCAGTTATGCAGAGAACACTGAAGCTTTCTTT
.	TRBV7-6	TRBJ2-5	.	CASSILSGLAQETQYF	TGTGCCAGCAGCATACTCTCGGGGTTAGCCCAAGAGACCCAGTACTTC
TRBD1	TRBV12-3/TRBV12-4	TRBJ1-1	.	CASSLTGEAEAFF	TGTGCCAGCAGCCTGACAGGGGAAGCTGAAGCTTTCTTT
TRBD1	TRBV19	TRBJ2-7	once	CASSKLGQGASYEQYF	TGTGCCAGTAGTAAATTGGGACAGGGGGCCTCCTACGAGCAGTACTTC
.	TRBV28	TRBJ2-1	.	CASSLFLLEQFF	TGTGCCAGCAGTTTGTTCCTATTAGAGCAGTTCTTC
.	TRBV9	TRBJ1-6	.	CASSATMVGDSPLHF	TGTGCCAGCAGCGCCACAATGGTCGGAGATTCACCCCTCCACTTT
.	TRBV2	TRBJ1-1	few	CASGPDRTEAFF	TGTGCCAGCGGGCCCGACAGGACTGAAGCTTTCTTT
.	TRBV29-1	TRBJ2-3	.	CSVAGYQRSTDTQYF	TGCAGCGTTGCAGGATACCAACGTAGCACAGATACGCAGTATTTT
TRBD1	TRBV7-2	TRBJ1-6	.	CASSLRQGPNSPLHF	TGTGCCAGCAGCTTGAGACAGGGACCCAATTCACCCCTCCACTTT
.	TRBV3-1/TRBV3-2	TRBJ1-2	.	CASSHSGAYYGYTF	TGTGCCAGCAGCCATAGCGGGGCGTACTATGGCTACACCTTC
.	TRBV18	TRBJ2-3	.	CASSPLPPTRGTDTQYF	TGTGCCAGCTCACCACTGCCTCCTACTCGAGGCACAGATACGCAGTATTTT
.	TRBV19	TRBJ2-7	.	CASRNNYYEQYF	TGTGCCAGTAGAAACAACTACTACGAGCAGTACTTC
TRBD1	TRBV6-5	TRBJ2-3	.	CASSYTPTGAPDTQYF	TGTGCCAGCAGTTACACTCCTACAGGGGCCCCAGATACGCAGTATTTT
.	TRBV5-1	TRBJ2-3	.	CASSLGHSTDTQYF	TGCGCCAGCAGCTTGGGGCATAGCACAGATACGCAGTATTTT
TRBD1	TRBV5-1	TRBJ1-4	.	CATAGGPNEKLFF	TGCGCCACTGCAGGGGGGCCTAATGAAAAACTGTTTTTT
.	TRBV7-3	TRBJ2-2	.	CASSSRRPQNTGELFF	TGTGCCAGCAGCTCTAGGCGGCCTCAGAACACCGGGGAGCTGTTTTTT
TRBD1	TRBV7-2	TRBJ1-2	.	CASSSHARDREGYTF	TGTGCCAGCAGCTCCCACGCTCGGGACAGGGAAGGCTACACCTTC
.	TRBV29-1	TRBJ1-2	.	CSVRAGDYGYTF	TGCAGCGTTCGCGCAGGGGACTATGGCTACACCTTC
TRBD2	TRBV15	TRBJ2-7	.	CATSTRLAGAYEQYF	TGTGCCACCAGCACCCGACTAGCGGGGGCCTACGAGCAGTACTTC
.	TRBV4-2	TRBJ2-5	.	CASSQDSTGETQYF	TGTGCCAGCAGCCAAGATTCAACGGGGGAGACCCAGTACTTC
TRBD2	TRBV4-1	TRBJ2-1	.	CASSQGSRGGTEQFF	TGCGCCAGCAGCCAAGGTTCGCGGGGGGGTACTGAGCAGTTCTTC
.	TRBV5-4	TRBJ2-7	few	CASSPRFSQGTYEQYF	TGTGCCAGCAGCCCCAGGTTTAGCCAGGGAACCTACGAGCAGTACTTC
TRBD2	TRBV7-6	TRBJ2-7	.	CASRPTGLAFGEQYF	TGTGCCAGCAGACCCACGGGACTAGCCTTTGGTGAGCAGTACTTC
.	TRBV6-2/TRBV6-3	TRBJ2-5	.	CASSLSQGRETQYF	TGTGCCAGCAGTCTTTCGCAGGGGCGCGAGACCCAGTACTTC
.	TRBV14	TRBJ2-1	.	CASSQDRLRNEQFF	TGTGCCAGCAGCCAAGATAGATTGCGGAATGAGCAGTTCTTC
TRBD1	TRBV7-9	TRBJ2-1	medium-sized	CASSPLAGGIVNEQFF	TGTGCCAGCAGCCCCCTAGCAGGGGGCATAGTGAATGAGCAGTTCTTC
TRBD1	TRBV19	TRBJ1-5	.	CASSILGRGENQPQHF	TGTGCCAGTAGTATTCTGGGCAGGGGGGAAAATCAGCCCCAGCATTTT
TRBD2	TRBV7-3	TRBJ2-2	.	CASSLTRLAGGAGELFF	TGTGCCAGCAGCTTAACGCGGCTAGCGGGAGGGGCCGGGGAGCTGTTTTTT
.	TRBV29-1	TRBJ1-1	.	CSVDEMNTEAFF	TGCAGCGTTGATGAGATGAACACTGAAGCTTTCTTT
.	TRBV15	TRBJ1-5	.	CATSRVQNSNQPQHF	TGTGCCACCAGCAGAGTACAGAATAGCAATCAGCCCCAGCATTTT
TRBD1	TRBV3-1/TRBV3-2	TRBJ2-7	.	CASSQWTGAKDEQYF	TGTGCCAGCAGCCAGTGGACAGGGGCAAAGGACGAGCAGTACTTC
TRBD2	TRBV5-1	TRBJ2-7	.	CASRELAGTRYEQYF	TGCGCCAGCAGAGAACTAGCGGGAACTAGATACGAGCAGTACTTC